The rows below give T cell receptor beta chains drawn from one sample of a study of T cell responses to AZD1222 COVID-19 vaccine. Produced via immunoSEQ multiplex PCR; TCRdb's table is partial and in-frame only. Seen here are 170,000 or so clones, 85% to 95% observed once, and the top ten hold approximately 0.97%. This specimen was peripheral blood, taken on day 0 of AZD1222 vaccination. All receptors derive from an adult in good health. Each CDR3 is given with its conserved first and last residue. A D gene is named only where the DNA matches it firmly. Clone size is shown for a subset of rows, as once, few, many or a class of expanded clone.

clone_size,d_call,v_call,j_call,cdr3_aa,cdr3_nt
.,.,TRBV18,TRBJ1-1,CASSPVPGNTEAFF,TGTGCCAGCTCACCAGTTCCGGGAAACACTGAAGCTTTCTTT
.,.,TRBV15,TRBJ1-3,CATSRDQVSGNTIYF,TGTGCCACCAGCAGAGATCAAGTCTCTGGAAACACCATATATTTT
.,.,TRBV12-3/TRBV12-4,TRBJ1-2,CASGRGGYGYTF,TGTGCCAGCGGCCGCGGGGGCTATGGCTACACCTTC
.,.,TRBV4-1,TRBJ1-1,CASSPRPETRGNTEAFF,TGCGCCAGCAGCCCCCGACCCGAGACAAGAGGGAACACTGAAGCTTTCTTT
once,.,TRBV10-3,TRBJ1-2,CAISSGQGDGYTF,TGTGCCATCAGTAGCGGGCAGGGCGACGGCTACACCTTC
.,.,TRBV24-1,TRBJ1-2,CATSVDRNYGYTF,TGTGCCACCAGTGTTGACAGGAACTATGGCTACACCTTC
.,.,TRBV6-6,TRBJ1-5,CASSPSGHPWAGEQPQHF,TGTGCCAGCAGTCCCTCGGGACACCCATGGGCCGGAGAGCAGCCCCAGCATTTT
.,TRBD1,TRBV28,TRBJ2-2,CASTSWDRAGAGGELFF,TGTGCCAGCACCTCTTGGGACAGGGCTGGAGCAGGCGGGGAGCTGTTTTTT
.,.,TRBV10-1,TRBJ2-6,CASSRTGANVLTF,TGCGCCAGCAGTAGAACTGGGGCCAACGTCCTGACTTTC
.,.,TRBV27,TRBJ1-1,CASSLSWPRENTEAFF,TGTGCCAGCAGTTTATCGTGGCCAAGGGAGAACACTGAAGCTTTCTTT
.,.,TRBV30,TRBJ1-4,CAWSGSQNEKLFF,TGTGCCTGGAGTGGATCCCAGAATGAAAAACTGTTTTTT
.,.,TRBV2,TRBJ1-5,CASSPGYGGQPQHF,TGTGCCAGCTCTCCAGGGTATGGGGGTCAGCCCCAGCATTTT
.,TRBD1,TRBV10-3,TRBJ2-7,CATGQGAPNEQYF,TGTGCCACCGGACAGGGGGCGCCTAACGAGCAGTACTTC
.,.,TRBV6-5,TRBJ1-5,CASSLTGGSNQPQHF,TGTGCCAGCAGCCTGACAGGTGGGAGCAATCAGCCCCAGCATTTT
.,TRBD1,TRBV18,TRBJ1-1,CASSQGQGITEAFF,TGTGCCAGCTCACAAGGACAGGGAATCACTGAAGCTTTCTTT
.,TRBD2,TRBV15,TRBJ2-1,CATSRYGGAGNEQFF,TGTGCCACCAGCAGGTACGGGGGGGCAGGCAATGAGCAGTTCTTC
once,TRBD1,TRBV5-8,TRBJ2-7,CASITQGSGYYEQYF,TGTGCCAGCATAACACAGGGGTCAGGGTACTACGAGCAGTACTTC
.,TRBD1,TRBV9,TRBJ2-1,CASSMDRGGYEQFF,TGTGCCAGCAGCATGGACAGGGGGGGCTATGAGCAGTTCTTC
once,.,TRBV11-2,TRBJ2-1,CATRGRAYEQFF,TGTGCCACCCGAGGCAGGGCTTATGAGCAGTTCTTC
.,TRBD1,TRBV10-3,TRBJ1-1,CAISENQGVAAFF,TGTGCCATCAGTGAGAATCAGGGGGTGGCAGCTTTCTTT
.,.,TRBV2,TRBJ2-5,CASTYRIQETQYF,TGTGCCAGCACGTACAGAATCCAAGAGACCCAGTACTTC
.,TRBD1,TRBV19,TRBJ1-2,CASSRDRGEANYGYTF,TGTGCCAGTAGCCGGGACAGGGGTGAAGCTAACTATGGCTACACCTTC
.,TRBD2,TRBV10-3,TRBJ2-5,CAIGLAGGETQYF,TGTGCCATCGGACTAGCGGGGGGGGAGACCCAGTACTTC
.,TRBD1,TRBV24-1,TRBJ1-5,CATSEGQASNQPQHF,TGTGCCACCAGTGAGGGACAGGCTAGCAATCAGCCCCAGCATTTT
.,TRBD2,TRBV9,TRBJ2-5,CASSVARGGETQYF,TGTGCCAGCAGCGTAGCTCGCGGGGGAGAGACCCAGTACTTC
.,.,TRBV6-1,TRBJ2-3,CASSEPLSPARGVTQYF,TGTGCCAGCAGTGAACCCCTGAGTCCGGCGAGAGGGGTTACGCAGTATTTT
.,.,TRBV18,TRBJ2-2,CASSPLTVNTGELFF,TGTGCCAGCTCACCACTAACAGTGAACACCGGGGAGCTGTTTTTT
.,.,TRBV10-3,TRBJ1-1,CAISDPGRNTEAFF,TGTGCCATCAGTGATCCGGGGCGGAACACTGAAGCTTTCTTT
.,TRBD1,TRBV13,TRBJ1-3,CASSQTGAGNTIYF,TGTGCCAGCAGCCAAACAGGGGCTGGAAACACCATATATTTT
.,.,TRBV5-8,TRBJ1-3,CASSLAPRLNTIYF,TGTGCCAGCAGCTTGGCGCCCAGGTTAAACACCATATATTTT
.,.,TRBV5-6,TRBJ2-6,CASSLRGSGANVLTF,TGTGCCAGCAGCTTGAGGGGGTCTGGGGCCAACGTCCTGACTTTC
.,TRBD2,TRBV5-1,TRBJ2-5,CASSLFLAVEETQYF,TGCGCCAGCAGCTTGTTCCTAGCGGTAGAAGAGACCCAGTACTTC
.,TRBD2,TRBV7-9,TRBJ2-3,CASSGSGGEGDTQYF,TGTGCCAGCAGCGGAAGCGGGGGGGAAGGAGATACGCAGTATTTT
.,.,TRBV2,TRBJ2-1,CASSALAFGGEQFF,TGTGCCAGCAGTGCCTTAGCCTTCGGGGGTGAGCAGTTCTTC
.,.,TRBV29-1,TRBJ1-1,CSVGRWDEAFF,TGCAGCGTCGGGCGTTGGGATGAAGCTTTCTTT
.,.,TRBV4-1,TRBJ1-1,CASSQVRGNTEAFF,TGCGCCAGCAGCCAAGTCAGGGGGAACACTGAAGCTTTCTTT
.,TRBD2,TRBV6-2/TRBV6-3,TRBJ2-1,CASSYAPGTRRNEQFF,TGTGCCAGCAGTTACGCGCCTGGGACTAGGAGGAATGAGCAGTTCTTC
.,.,TRBV30,TRBJ2-3,CAWSVGLRADTQYF,TGTGCCTGGAGTGTAGGTCTAAGGGCGGACACGCAGTATTTT
.,.,TRBV6-2/TRBV6-3,TRBJ1-1,CASSSGRMNTEAFF,TGTGCCAGCAGTTCGGGACGGATGAACACTGAAGCTTTCTTT
.,.,TRBV2,TRBJ1-2,CASSLYGAGYTF,TGTGCCAGCAGCCTTTACGGGGCCGGCTACACCTTC
.,TRBD2,TRBV4-2,TRBJ2-7,CASSQDLGTSIILYEQYF,TGTGCCAGCAGCCAAGACCTAGGGACTAGCATTATTCTGTATGAGCAGTACTTC
.,.,TRBV6-1,TRBJ2-5,CASSEGWGRVYQETQYF,TGTGCCAGCAGTGAAGGGTGGGGCAGGGTGTACCAAGAGACCCAGTACTTC
.,.,TRBV27,TRBJ1-6,CASSLYFPTTKLRGSPLHF,TGTGCCAGCAGTTTATATTTCCCCACTACAAAGCTGAGGGGTTCACCCCTCCACTTT
once,.,TRBV11-2,TRBJ1-3,CASSLDGGSGNTIYF,TGTGCCAGCAGCTTAGATGGAGGCTCTGGAAACACCATATATTTT
.,TRBD1,TRBV19,TRBJ1-1,CASDRGNTEAFF,TGTGCCAGCGACAGGGGGAACACTGAAGCTTTCTTT
.,.,TRBV7-9,TRBJ1-2,CASSLGTNYGYTF,TGTGCCAGCAGCTTGGGTACTAACTATGGCTACACCTTC
.,.,TRBV9,TRBJ1-2,CASSLTDYGYTF,TGTGCCAGCAGCCTGACAGACTATGGCTACACCTTC
.,.,TRBV10-3,TRBJ1-3,CAISAGEQYSGNTIYF,TGTGCCATCAGTGCGGGCGAACAGTACTCTGGAAACACCATATATTTT
.,.,TRBV30,TRBJ1-5,CAWSAPRQPQHF,TGTGCCTGGAGTGCCCCGAGGCAGCCCCAGCATTTT
.,.,TRBV7-9,TRBJ1-2,CASSQQINYGYTF,TGTGCCAGCAGCCAACAGATAAACTATGGCTACACCTTC
.,.,TRBV19,TRBJ2-2,CASSSPRVSTNTGELFF,TGTGCCAGTAGTAGCCCCAGGGTCTCGACGAACACCGGGGAGCTGTTTTTT
.,TRBD1,TRBV5-8,TRBJ1-1,CASSHGTGLSVNTEAFF,TGTGCCAGCAGCCACGGGACAGGACTCTCGGTGAACACTGAAGCTTTCTTT
once,.,TRBV19,TRBJ2-7,CASSATGQTSSYEQYF,TGTGCCAGTAGTGCGACGGGACAAACAAGCTCCTACGAGCAGTACTTC
.,.,TRBV3-1/TRBV3-2,TRBJ1-1,CASSQASTGRAFF,TGTGCCAGCAGCCAAGCATCAACAGGGCGAGCTTTCTTT
.,TRBD1,TRBV7-2,TRBJ2-1,CASSLPRDSLRNEQFF,TGTGCCAGCAGCTTACCCCGGGACAGTCTACGCAATGAGCAGTTCTTC